This T cell receptor beta chain was identified during a study of radiotherapy plus CTLA-4 blockade in lung cancer. Study-wide results and limits: There was expansion of tumor-derived TCR clones in blood after radiotherapy plus ipilimumab. According to reports, early shifts in blood T cell clones, alongside interferon-beta, forecast response most accurately.

About this clone: Its cognate antigen is unknown.

Measured with immunoSEQ multiplex PCR; TCRdb has only the in-frame clones, and not every one. This sample has tens of thousands of clones, with approximately 86% found just once. Ipilimumab CTLA-4 blockade and focal radiation were given to patients with chemo-refractory metastatic non-small-cell lung cancer. The CDR3 has 13 amino acids. Germline trimming cut 5 bases from V and 5 bases from J; bases unmatched to any gene: 5. Germline V gene sequence: CDR1 MNHNS, CDR2 SASEGT. The TCR comes from a human donor with non-small cell lung cancer who had a partial response to radiotherapy plus ipilimumab. The chain carries TRBV6-1 and TRBJ1-2; 7 bases agree with TRBD1. The input for sequencing was peripheral blood, taken from a patient treated with radiotherapy plus ipilimumab. CDR3 residues: CASSPQGVYGYTF. The CDR3 DNA follows: TGTGCCAGCAGTCCTCAGGGGGTTTATGGCTACACCTTC.